The T cell receptor (beta chain) under discussion was sequenced for a study of blood T cells in healthy people across ages (dated by TCRdb to the mid-2010s). About the study as a whole: In model experiments, roughly one uniquely barcoded TCR beta cDNA molecule per two T cells was captured by template switching. To track age-related changes in TCR beta repertoire diversity, the study relied on deep sequencing normalized with unique cDNA molecular identifiers. The donors were split into four age groups: young (average about 15 years), middle-aged (39), aged (approximately 59) and long-lived (over 80). To avoid experimental bias, donors of different ages were distributed randomly across sequencing lanes. Using the same blood draw, the study looked at two additional independent replicas of 1 million unique cDNA reads for two donors, one aged 18 to 30 and the other aged 80 or older. General conclusions and limits of the study: Observed TCR beta diversity per million T cells fell roughly linearly with age, and a significant reduction was already apparent by age around 40. Since profiling was done on bulk unsorted PBMCs, naive and antigen-experienced compartments could not be conclusively compared. Because donor CMV infection status was unknown, age-related changes in expanded clonotypes were potentially confounded. Compared with the aged group, more naive CD4+ T cells, fewer expanded clones and increased TCR diversity were shown by the long-lived group, suggesting age selection. Total diversity estimates from one million sequenced T cells were considered lower bounds and underestimates. The percentage of naive T cells measured by flow cytometry correlated strongly with observed TCR beta diversity.

The sample holds many counts of this clonotype. Its antigen remains undetermined. The input lacks base qualities; no much larger clone sits a single base away. The 40 or so donors, aged about 6 to 100 years, were systemically healthy Caucasian individuals from Russia. Each donor gave approximately 9.3 milliliters of peripheral blood, collected into EDTA-treated Vacutainer tubes. Ficoll-Paque density-gradient centrifugation was used to isolate PBMCs, with at least 6.5 million per sample. Trizol reagent was used to extract total RNA from PBMCs, with at least 5 micrograms per sample. For every donor, an aliquot of PBMCs went through flow cytometry to measure the percentages of naive CD45RAhigh/CD27high T cells. The cysteine opens and the phenylalanine closes a CDR3 of 15 amino acids. The sequence is cut down to CDR3 DNA, 45 bases in frame from base 1. The germline V gene specifies SGHAT as CDR1 and FQNNGV as CDR2. V gives up 8 bases and J gives up 0 bases, and the segment between their germline ends measures 11 bases.

The library came from 5' RACE. Sequenced on an Illumina HiSeq 2500. A second 7 to 11 cycle PCR used a sample-barcoded 5' primer and a J-beta primer mix. A unique molecular identifier was introduced onto each TCR beta cDNA molecule by a template-switch 5' adaptor carrying 12 random nucleotides. Each sample yielded at least 2.5 million CDR3-containing paired-end reads. The Mint cDNA synthesis kit, primed by a TRBC-specific oligonucleotide, was used to synthesize first-strand cDNA from all RNA. Following uracil-DNA glycosylase treatment, all cDNA underwent a first 18-cycle PCR with the universal primers M1SS and BC2_uni_R. As for the authors' bioinformatics: Normalization of each sample was performed by random selection of 1 million high-quality reads, each carrying a distinct molecular identifier. Reads sharing molecular identifiers were discarded rather than binned into consensus sequences. CDR3 identification, clonotype clustering and error correction used MiTCR with a Q25 quality threshold and the strictest error-elimination algorithm. Lower-bound total TCR beta diversity was estimated with a nonparametric unseen species model using Euler transformation. TCRdb took the public reads, trimmed them with fastp at Q25, ran MiXCR for clone calling and kept in-frame beta chains. Each record represents a unique CDR3 protein, reported with the most common genes and DNA among its rows. These V and J calls are TCRdb output, not the study's own analysis. The sample table shows roughly 500,000 distinct CDR3 sequences, and 27% are seen once. The ten top clones hold roughly 18% of the sample.

The chain was built from TRBV11-2 and TRBJ2-6; no D gene can be assigned with confidence. Sequencing input: blood. This receptor was taken from a woman in her 70s in good health. The bases read TGTGCCAGCGGGCCTCAGGTCTCTGGGGCCAACGTCCTGACTTTC. This encodes CASGPQVSGANVLTF.